A single sample gave rise to the 18 T cell receptor beta chains below, sequenced in a study of a mutant IDH1 vaccine in newly diagnosed glioma. Time point noted: week 35, safety follow-up. Topical imiquimod accompanied each vaccine dose, which consisted of 300 ug of mutant IDH1 20-mer peptide. These receptors have no known antigen. Sequencing was performed with immunoSEQ multiplex PCR; in TCRdb, only in-frame clones are kept and a portion is missing. The sample lists 40,000 to 45,000 clones; around 83% were seen once. Sequencing used PBMCs, obtained from a glioma patient whose treatment included an IDH1 peptide vaccine. The receptor source for this set is a woman in her forties or fifties with glioma.

The sample holds one count of this clone. This chain connects TRBV7-2 to TRBJ2-7, with 7 bases that match TRBD1. J was trimmed by 2 bases and V by 2 bases; bases with no gene match: 6. The V gene's germline CDR1 is SGHTA and CDR2 FQGNSA. This CDR3 is 15 amino acids long. CDR3 sequence: CASSLTPGQTYEQYF. DNA of the CDR3: TGTGCCAGCAGCTTAACTCCGGGACAGACCTACGAGCAGTACTTC.

V is TRBV4-1 and J is TRBJ1-1; a possible D gene is TRBD1 (5 bases). The CDR3 consists of 12 residues. V was clipped by 6 bases and J by 4 bases, with 9 bases between them. Germline loops: CDR1 MGHRA, CDR2 YSYEKL. CDR3 region: CASRGDGTEAFF. The CDR3 nucleotides read TGCGCCAGCAGGGGGGATGGCACTGAAGCTTTCTTT.

V is TRBV19 and J is TRBJ2-1; 9 bases are a match to TRBD1. V was clipped by 4 bases and J by 0 bases; unmatched bases: 7. The germline CDR1 and CDR2 sequences are LNHDA and SQIVND (reference sequence). This CDR3 is 17 amino acids long. CDR3 in DNA: TGTGCCAGTAGTACCGGGACAGGGCCAAGCTCCTACAATGAGCAGTTCTTC. Its protein is CASSTGTGPSSYNEQFF.

The gene calls are TRBV5-6 and TRBJ2-7, with TRBD2 as a possible D gene (6 bases). The CDR3 runs to 14 residues. V lost 0 bases and J 4 bases, leaving 11 bases between the germline ends. In germline, CDR1 is SGHDT, CDR2 YYEEEE. The CDR3 DNA is TGTGCCAGCAGCTTGGTCGGAGGGCTTTACGAGCAGTACTTC. It translates to CASSLVGGLYEQYF.

The chain has TRBV5-1 and TRBJ1-6, with 9 bases lining up with TRBD1. The CDR3 loop spans 14 amino acids. Trimming took 4 bases from V and 14 from J; bases not matched to a gene: 10. From germline, CDR1 is SGHRS and CDR2 YFSETQ. This chain's CDR3 is CASSPDRGPSALHF. The DNA for the CDR3 is TGCGCCAGCAGCCCGGACAGGGGCCCCTCGGCCCTCCACTTT.

V is TRBV29-1 and J is TRBJ1-5; 12 bases are shared with TRBD1. V shed 6 bases and J 3 bases; nucleotides not matched to a gene: 12. Germline lookup yields CDR1 SQVTM and CDR2 ANQGSEA. The CDR3 length is 17 residues. The CDR3 coding sequence is TGCAGCGTCCTAGGGACAGGGGGCAAAGGAGACAATCAGCCCCAGCATTTT. Translating gives CSVLGTGGKGDNQPQHF.

CDR3 DNA: TGTGCCAGCAGCTCCGACAGCTACGAGCAGTACTTC. This codes for CASSSDSYEQYF. The chain carries TRBV5-5 and TRBJ2-7; D might be TRBD1 (5 bases). Trimming stripped 3 bases from V and 3 bases from J, with 7 bases between. This CDR3 region has 12 residues. CDR1 is SGHKS and CDR2 is YYEKEE in the germline V gene (reference sequence).

The gene calls are TRBV9 and TRBJ2-7; a possible D gene is TRBD1 (6 bases). This CDR3 spans 14 amino acids. CDR1 SGDLS and CDR2 YYNGEE come from the germline V gene. V was cut by 0 bases and J by 2 bases, with 9 bases left in between. This chain's CDR3 is CASSVEQGPYEQYF. The CDR3 nucleotides are TGTGCCAGCAGCGTAGAACAGGGACCCTACGAGCAGTACTTC.

The rearrangement uses TRBV25-1 and TRBJ1-1, with unresolved D. The CDR3 covers 12 residues. V lost 6 bases and J 2 bases, leaving 7 bases between the germline ends. CDR1 and CDR2 from the germline V gene are MGHDK and SYGVNS. The CDR3 loop reads CASSWDNTEAFF. CDR3 nucleotides: TGTGCCAGCAGCTGGGATAACACTGAAGCTTTCTTT.

CDR3 region: CASSFGQGSPSYEQYF. DNA of the CDR3: TGTGCCAGCAGTTTTGGTCAGGGCTCACCATCCTACGAGCAGTACTTC. The chain couples TRBV27 to TRBJ2-7, with a tentative D call TRBD1 (5 bases). This CDR3 is built from 16 residues. Trimming removed 3 bases at V and 1 base at J, with 16 bases between. Germline-derived CDR1 and CDR2 are MNHEY and SMNVEV (reference sequence).

The chain has TRBV21-1 and TRBJ2-7; the table gives TRBD2 as D, unverified against the DNA. TRBV21-1 constitutes a pseudogene. The CDR3 is made up of 17 amino acids. CDR3 DNA sequence: TGTGCCAGCAGCAAAGACAGGAGGGCGGGGCCTTCCTACGAGCAGTACTTC. This encodes CASSKDRRAGPSYEQYF.

The V call is TRBV18, the J call TRBJ2-3; D not resolved. Trimming removed 2 bases at V and 3 bases at J, with 12 bases between. The CDR3 has 15 amino acids. Germline loops: CDR1 KGHSH, CDR2 LQKENI. The CDR3 nucleotides are TGTGCCAGCTCACCAGGGCCGGGTTCGACAGATACGCAGTATTTT. It codes for CASSPGPGSTDTQYF.

The V and J genes are TRBV30 and TRBJ1-1; weak D call: TRBD1 (5 bases). Germline V CDR1 and CDR2: GTSNPN, SVGIG (reference sequence). Between the trimmed V and J ends, which lost 5 bases and 9 bases, there was a span of 10 bases. The CDR3 contains 10 residues. In nucleotides, the CDR3 is TGTGCCTGGGGGGGTCGTCAAGCTTTCTTT. This sequence encodes CAWGGRQAFF.

The V call is TRBV5-1, the J call TRBJ2-2; D may be TRBD1 (6 bases). V shed 4 bases and J shed 4 bases, with 11 bases lying between them. CDR3 length equals 14 residues. Germline V gene lookup returns CDR1 SGHRS and CDR2 YFSETQ. The CDR3, as DNA: TGCGCCAGCAGCATCGCCAGGGGCACCGGGGAGCTGTTTTTT. Its protein product is CASSIARGTGELFF.

This clone was counted only a few times. The chain carries TRBV10-3 and TRBJ1-6, with D uncertain. The CDR3 loop spans 15 amino acids. Trimming left V 6 bases short and J 3 bases short, with 12 bases between. The germline CDR1 and CDR2 sequences are ENHRY and SYGVKD. The CDR3, as DNA: TGTGCCATCAGGGGCGACGGCAGCTATAATTCACCCCTCCACTTT. Its translation is CAIRGDGSYNSPLHF.

The chain combines TRBV28 with TRBJ2-7, with a weak D call TRBD1 (6 bases). The CDR3 covers 14 residues. Deletions cut 10 bases from V and 4 bases from J, with 20 bases between. Germline loops: CDR1 MDHEN, CDR2 SYDVKM. The CDR3 coding sequence is TGTGCCACCTTAGACTCACAGGGCCCGTACGAGCAGTACTTC. Protein product: CATLDSQGPYEQYF.

The genes are TRBV7-9 and TRBJ1-3, with D unresolved. Germline values: CDR1 SEHNR, CDR2 FQNEAQ (reference sequence). The CDR3 consists of 15 residues. The V and J ends lost 4 bases and 0 bases respectively, with 10 bases between them. The CDR3 protein is CASSYGLGSGNTIYF. The CDR3, as DNA: TGTGCCAGCAGCTACGGACTAGGCTCTGGAAACACCATATATTTT.

The V gene is TRBV28, the J gene TRBJ1-1; D gene uncertain. Per the germline V gene, CDR1 is MDHEN and CDR2 is SYDVKM. The V and J ends lost 8 bases and 10 bases respectively, with 8 bases between them. The CDR3 loop spans 9 amino acids. As DNA, the CDR3 is TGTGCCAGCGGCCTTGTAGCTTTCTTT. Its protein is CASGLVAFF.